These 27 T cell receptor beta chains originate from one sample sequenced in a study of blood T cells in healthy people across ages. A J-beta primer mix and a sample-barcoded 5' primer were used in a second PCR of about 6 to 12 cycles. Using its own MiXCR run on the 5' RACE reads, TCRdb lists one record per CDR3 protein. The repertoire has roughly 2 million distinct CDR3 sequences, 49% of them found once; the top ten carry approximately 2.1%. The sample was blood. The receptors shown here come from a woman aged 35 to 49 in good health.

The gene calls are TRBV15 and TRBJ2-1; a possible D gene is TRBD1 (6 bases). This CDR3 comprises 15 residues. Per germline, CDR1 LNHNV and CDR2 YYDKDF (reference sequence). Trimming removed 2 bases from V and 5 bases from J, with 13 bases in between. The CDR3 coding sequence is TGTGCCACCAGCAGACCCGGGACAACAAACAATGAGCAGTTCTTC. This translates into CATSRPGTTNNEQFF.

The J gene is TRBJ1-4, the V gene TRBV6-5; tentative D call: TRBD1 (6 bases). This CDR3 is 15 amino acids long. The V end was cut by 6 bases, the J end by 3 bases, with 14 bases between. Germline V gene sequence: CDR1 MNHEY, CDR2 SVGAGI. CDR3 nucleotides: TGTGCCAGCAGACTGGACAGAGTTGCTAATGAAAAACTGTTTTTT. This gives the protein CASRLDRVANEKLFF.

The chain carries TRBV4-2 and TRBJ2-3; D not certain. Looked up from germline, CDR1 is LGHNA and CDR2 is YNFKEQ. The CDR3 totals 18 residues. V lost 1 base and J lost 0, with 17 bases in between. As DNA, the CDR3 is TGTGCCAGCAGCCAAGGGGAAAGGGCGGATTTTAGCACAGATACGCAGTATTTT. The encoded protein is CASSQGERADFSTDTQYF.

The chain joins TRBV9 to TRBJ2-5; the match to TRBD2 covers 9 bases. The J segment lost 6 bases and the V segment lost 0 bases, leaving 9 bases of the junction unmatched. The CDR3 has 16 amino acids. Germline-derived CDR1 and CDR2 are SGDLS and YYNGEE. In DNA form, the CDR3 reads TGTGCCAGCAGCGTAGATGGCGGGGGGGCCCCGAAGACCCAGTACTTC. Translating gives CASSVDGGGAPKTQYF.

CDR3 loop: CASSVWLAGDTQYF. CDR3 in DNA: TGTGCCAGCAGTGTATGGCTAGCAGGAGATACGCAGTATTTT. V usage is TRBV2 and J usage is TRBJ2-3; a weak D match, TRBD2 (5 bases). The V end lost 4 bases, the J end lost 5 bases, and 13 bases lay between the germline ends. Germline CDR1 is SNHLY and CDR2 is FYNNEI. The CDR3 runs 14 residues.

This clonotype was counted between two and nine times. The chain combines TRBV28 with TRBJ2-6, with TRBD1 matching 8 bases. With 3 bases clipped from V and 2 bases from J, the junction kept 9 bases outside the gene matches. CDR3 size: 18 residues. Germline CDR1 is MDHEN and CDR2 is SYDVKM. The CDR3 reads CASSFIWTGTTGANVLTF. The DNA for the CDR3 is TGTGCCAGCAGTTTTATCTGGACAGGGACGACTGGGGCCAACGTCCTGACTTTC.

The chain joins TRBV4-3 to TRBJ1-4, with D unclear. The CDR3 extends over 19 amino acids. Per germline, CDR1 LGHNA and CDR2 YSLEER. Trimming left V 0 bases short and J 3 bases short, with 20 bases between. The CDR3 loop reads CASSQDRPRVGFANEKLFF. CDR3 in DNA: TGCGCCAGCAGCCAAGATAGGCCTAGAGTTGGGTTCGCTAATGAAAAACTGTTTTTT.

The V call is TRBV7-2, the J call TRBJ2-2; 9 bases are a match to TRBD1. This CDR3 spans 15 amino acids. CDR1 is SGHTA and CDR2 is FQGNSA in the germline V gene. V lost 5 bases and J lost 7; bases outside the gene matches: 8. CDR3 amino acids: CASSRDRVGIGELFF. CDR3 in DNA: TGTGCCAGCAGCCGGGACAGGGTCGGAATCGGGGAGCTGTTTTTT. Supplemented by reference TRBV7-2 and TRBJ2-2, the full variable domain reads GAGVSQSPSNKVTEKGKDVELRCDPISGHTALYWYRQSLGQGLEFLIYFQGNSAPDKSGLPSDRFSAERTGGSVSTLTIQRTQQEDSAVYLCASSRDRVGIGELFFGEGSRLTVL.

This chain uses TRBV11-2 with TRBJ2-5, with D possibly being TRBD2 (7 bases). Trimming pared 5 bases from V and 2 bases from J, leaving 12 bases between. CDR1 SGHAT and CDR2 FQNNGV come from the germline V gene. The CDR3 covers 14 residues. CDR3 nucleotides: TGTGCCAGCAGCATTAGGGGGGGTCAAGAGACCCAGTACTTC. It encodes CASSIRGGQETQYF. Looking up the rest from reference TRBV11-2 and TRBJ2-5 gives the full variable domain: EAGVAQSPRYKIIEKRQSVAFWCNPISGHATLYWYQQILGQGPKLLIQFQNNGVVDDSQLPKDRFSAERLKGVDSTLKIQPAKLEDSAVYLCASSIRGGQETQYFGPGTRLLVL.

The V gene is TRBV7-2, the J gene TRBJ2-1, with 15 bases aligning to TRBD2. Trimming at V came to 0 bases and at J to 4 bases, leaving 7 bases not matched to a gene. The CDR3 extends over 19 amino acids. The V gene's germline CDR1 is SGHTA and CDR2 FQGNSA. CDR3 in amino acids: CASSLAPGLAGGRYNEQFF. CDR3 bases: TGTGCCAGCAGCTTAGCCCCCGGACTAGCGGGGGGGCGGTACAATGAGCAGTTCTTC.

This clonotype has a handful of counts. The rearrangement uses TRBV15 and TRBJ2-1; possibly TRBD1 for D (6 bases). V lost 0 bases and J 5 bases, leaving 17 bases between the germline ends. Per germline, CDR1 LNHNV and CDR2 YYDKDF (reference sequence). The CDR3 consists of 17 residues. CDR3 residues: CATSRDKIPDRNNEQFF. DNA of the CDR3: TGTGCCACCAGCAGAGATAAAATCCCCGACAGGAACAATGAGCAGTTCTTC.

CDR3 amino acids: CASSSRLASTDTQYF. The CDR3 nucleotides are TGTGCCAGCAGCTCCCGACTAGCTAGCACAGATACGCAGTATTTT. The gene calls are TRBV3-1 and TRBJ2-3; 7 bases are a match to TRBD2. Germline loops: CDR1 LGHDT, CDR2 YNNKEL (reference sequence). J lost 0 bases, V lost 5 bases, and 5 bases had no gene match. The CDR3 is 15 amino acids.

This chain connects TRBV5-5 to TRBJ2-7; D possibly corresponds to TRBD1 (6 bases). The ends were cut back, 4 bases at V and 5 bases at J, with 16 bases in the middle. Germline V gene data show CDR1 as SGHKS and CDR2 as YYEKEE (reference sequence). The CDR3 extends over 14 amino acids. The CDR3 loop is CASSVLTQGNEQYF. CDR3 sequence (DNA): TGTGCCAGCAGCGTCCTCACGCAGGGGAACGAGCAGTACTTC.

This clonotype was found a few times. This chain links TRBV7-2 with TRBJ1-2, with 8 nucleotides matching TRBD1. With 1 base clipped from V and 12 bases from J, the junction kept 7 bases outside the gene matches. The germline V gene has CDR1 SGHTA and CDR2 FQGNSA. This CDR3 is built from 13 residues. The CDR3 nucleotides read TGTGCCAGCAGCTTAGGACGGACAGGGTTGAACACCTTC. It encodes CASSLGRTGLNTF.

This clonotype appeared a few times. This chain links TRBV29-1 with TRBJ2-6; 7 bases are a match to TRBD1. Germline CDR1 and CDR2: SQVTM and ANQGSEA. Losses at the gene ends were 4 bases for V and 0 bases for J; bases not matched to a gene: 12. This CDR3 spans 18 amino acids. CDR3 amino acids: CSVGGEDRAPSGANVLTF. CDR3 sequence (DNA): TGCAGCGTTGGGGGTGAAGACAGGGCACCCTCTGGGGCCAACGTCCTGACTTTC.

This clonotype was observed a single time. At one boundary the junction diverges from the germline segment, which might be a read error. This chain connects TRBV7-8 to TRBJ2-3, with 7 bases that match TRBD2. The CDR3 has 15 amino acids. The germline CDR1 and CDR2 sequences are SGHVS and FQNEAQ. The CDR3 sequence is CAGSPRDYKADTQYF. The DNA for the CDR3 is TGTGCCGGCAGCCCGCGGGACTATAAGGCAGATACGCAGTATTTT.

This chain uses TRBV7-2 with TRBJ1-2; possible D gene TRBD1, 6 bases. This CDR3 has 16 residues. Deletions cut 4 bases from V and 6 bases from J, with 21 bases between. In germline, CDR1 is SGHTA, CDR2 FQGNSA. The CDR3 DNA follows: TGTGCCAGCAGCTCATCTCAGCCGGGACAAGGCCATGGCTACACCTTC. The encoded protein is CASSSSQPGQGHGYTF.

This clonotype was counted a few times. The gene calls are TRBV16 and TRBJ2-3, with D unresolved. The germline CDR1 and CDR2 sequences are KGHSY and FQNENV. Trimming stripped 4 bases from V and 0 bases from J, with 14 bases between. The CDR3 totals 16 residues. This chain's CDR3 is CASSLWADSSTDTQYF. CDR3 DNA: TGTGCCAGCAGCCTCTGGGCAGACTCTAGCACAGATACGCAGTATTTT.

This clonotype was recorded once. V is TRBV4-3 and J is TRBJ2-1, with 7 bases that match TRBD1. V was clipped by 3 bases and J by 6 bases; unmatched bases: 8. The CDR3 totals 15 residues. Looked up from germline, CDR1 is LGHNA and CDR2 is YSLEER. The CDR3 spells CASSQFSEGANEQFF. The CDR3 region has the DNA TGCGCCAGCAGCCAGTTTAGCGAGGGGGCCAATGAGCAGTTCTTC.

The chain combines TRBV7-2 with TRBJ2-5, with D maybe TRBD1 (6 bases). The J call may be incorrect, as the DNA end agrees better with TRBJ2-7. Germline V gives CDR1 SGHTA, CDR2 FQGNSA. This CDR3 region has 15 residues. The CDR3 sequence: CASSLGVRGVDEQYF. DNA of the CDR3: TGTGCCAGCAGCTTAGGGGTCAGGGGCGTCGACGAGCAGTACTTC.

This clonotype showed up just a few times. The V gene is TRBV29-1, the J gene TRBJ2-7, with TRBD2 matching over 11 bases. After removal of 6 bases from V and 3 bases from J, the junction contained 10 bases not matched to a gene. Germline lookup yields CDR1 SQVTM and CDR2 ANQGSEA. The length of the CDR3 is 15 residues. The CDR3, as DNA: TGCAGCGTATCCGGGACTAGCGGTACCAACTACGAGCAGTACTTC. Translated, it gives CSVSGTSGTNYEQYF.

This chain uses TRBV12-3 or TRBV12-4 with TRBJ1-2; D is possibly TRBD1 (5 bases). The CDR3 extends over 15 amino acids. With 2 bases removed from V and 8 bases from J, the gap between germline ends came to 18 bases. CDR3 in DNA: TGTGCCAGCAGTTTATTTGGAGGCGGGTGGGGCGGCTACACCTTC. It encodes CASSLFGGGWGGYTF.

The chain carries TRBV20-1 and TRBJ1-2; 7 nucleotides line up with TRBD1. CDR3 length: 13 amino acids. Germline values: CDR1 DFQATT, CDR2 SNEGSKA (reference sequence). Trimming took 5 bases from V and 4 from J; bases not matched to a gene: 7. The CDR3 region is CSAETGRSYGYTF. CDR3 nucleotide sequence: TGCAGTGCTGAGACAGGGAGAAGCTATGGCTACACCTTC.

V and J are TRBV6-2 or TRBV6-3 and TRBJ2-3; D call uncertain. The germline V gene encodes CDR1 MNHEY and CDR2 SVGEGT. Trimming left V 5 bases short and J 2 bases short, with 14 bases between. This CDR3 has 15 amino acids. CDR3 sequence: CASSNGPLPTDTQYF. CDR3 bases: TGTGCCAGCAGTAACGGACCGCTACCCACAGATACGCAGTATTTT.

Only a few counts were recorded for this clonotype. The chain recombines TRBV7-9 with TRBJ2-5; no firm D call. The J call may be wrong; the DNA end is better matched by TRBJ2-7. Germline-derived CDR1 and CDR2 are SEHNR and FQNEAQ (reference sequence). The length of the CDR3 is 13 residues. The CDR3 region has the DNA TGTGCCAGCAGCTTATATGGATCGCCCGAGCAGTACTTC. Translating gives CASSLYGSPEQYF.

This chain links TRBV27 with TRBJ2-4, with 10 nucleotides matching TRBD2. TRBJ2-5 explains the end of the DNA better; the J call may be wrong. The V gene's germline CDR1 is MNHEY and CDR2 SMNVEV (reference sequence). This CDR3 contains 18 residues. The CDR3 is CASSPRSGGAFLEETQYF. For the CDR3, the DNA is TGTGCCAGCAGTCCCCGGAGCGGGGGGGCATTTCTAGAAGAGACCCAGTACTTC.

The chain is built from TRBV9 and TRBJ2-1; TRBD1 might be the D (5 bases). V was cut by 0 bases and J by 5 bases, with 9 bases left in between. The CDR3 extends over 14 amino acids. Germline V lookup: CDR1 SGDLS, CDR2 YYNGEE. Written as DNA, the CDR3 is TGTGCCAGCAGCGTAGATCCGACAGACAATGAGCAGTTCTTC. Its protein is CASSVDPTDNEQFF.